Reported below is one T cell receptor (beta chain). Its antigen remains unidentified. Germline-derived CDR1 and CDR2 are DFQATT and SNEGSKA (reference sequence). This CDR3 contains 14 residues. The ends were cut back, 6 bases at V and 7 bases at J, with 21 bases in the middle. TCR beta cDNA libraries had unique molecular identifiers. In TCRdb, the PCR reads were re-called with MiXCR into one record per CDR3 protein. This table has about 200,000 distinct CDR3 sequences, approximately 30% appearing once. This sample stems from a study of post-analysis software for immune sequencing data. Findings and limits, study-wide: Roughly five TRBV segments, including TRBV5-6, TRBV5-1 and TRBV20-1, were more frequent in patients than controls.

Sample: blood. The rearrangement uses TRBV20-1 and TRBJ1-2, with a possible D match to TRBD1 (6 bases). The TCR comes from a girl younger than 18 with multiple sclerosis. The CDR3 is CSAGTGQPKSGYTF. The CDR3, as DNA: TGCAGTGCCGGCACAGGGCAACCCAAAAGTGGCTACACCTTC.